A single TCR beta chain is shown here with its context. The data originate from a study of CD8 T cells in Susac syndrome. It was with random hexamers that about 0.45 to 1 ug RNA was reverse transcribed. Amplification of TCR beta CDR3 used immunoSEQ multiplex PCR across 54 Vbeta and 13 Jbeta. Via MiXCR, TCRdb re-called the immunoSEQ multiplex PCR reads, giving one row per CDR3 protein. Among 150,000 or so distinct CDR3 sequences listed, roughly 95% were seen once. This CDR3 is 16 amino acids long. The V end lost 5 bases, the J end lost 1 base, and 15 bases lay between the germline ends. Per germline, CDR1 SGHTA and CDR2 FQGNSA.

The specimen sequenced was CD4+ T cells from PBMCs. The receptor was derived from a human donor with Susac syndrome. The gene calls are TRBV7-2 and TRBJ2-4; maybe TRBD1 (6 bases). In DNA form, the CDR3 reads TGTGCCAGCAGCCTACAGGGTGACGTGGCCAAAAACATTCAGTACTTC. Its translation: CASSLQGDVAKNIQYF.